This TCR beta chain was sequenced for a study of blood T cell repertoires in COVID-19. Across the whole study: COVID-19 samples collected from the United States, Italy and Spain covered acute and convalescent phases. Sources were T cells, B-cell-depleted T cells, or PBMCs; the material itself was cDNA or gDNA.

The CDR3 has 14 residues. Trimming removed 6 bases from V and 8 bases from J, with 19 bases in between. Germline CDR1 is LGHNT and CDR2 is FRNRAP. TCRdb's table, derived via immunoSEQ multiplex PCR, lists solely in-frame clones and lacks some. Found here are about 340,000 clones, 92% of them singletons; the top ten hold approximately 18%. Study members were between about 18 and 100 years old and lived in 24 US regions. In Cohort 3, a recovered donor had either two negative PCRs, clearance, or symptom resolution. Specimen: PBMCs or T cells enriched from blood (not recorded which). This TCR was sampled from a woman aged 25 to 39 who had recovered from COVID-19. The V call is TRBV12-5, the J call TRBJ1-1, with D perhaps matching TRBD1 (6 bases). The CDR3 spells CASGLTGSGGEAFF. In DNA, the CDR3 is TGTGCTAGTGGACTAACAGGGAGTGGGGGAGAAGCTTTCTTT. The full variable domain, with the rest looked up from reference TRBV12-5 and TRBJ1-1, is DARVTQTPRHKVTEMGQEVTMRCQPILGHNTVFWYRQTMMQGLELLAYFRNRAPLDDSGMPKDRFSAEMPDATLATLKIQPSEPRDSAVYFCASGLTGSGGEAFFGQGTRLTVV.